The T cell receptor beta chain under discussion was sequenced for a study of cytomegalovirus exposure and HLA in healthy donors. PCR was performed using 60 Vbeta and 13 Jbeta primers. Clones were read by immunoSEQ multiplex PCR, and TCRdb kept only the in-frame ones, dropping some. The sample lists about 130,000 clones, roughly four fifths seen once, with roughly 1.2% in the top ten. V shed 4 bases, J shed 6 bases, and the junction held 8 bases outside the gene matches. The germline V gene encodes CDR1 SQVTM and CDR2 ANQGSEA. The CDR3 spans 14 residues. This clonotype was sampled from a boy between 10 and 17 years old in good health and CMV-seronegative. The chain couples TRBV29-1 to TRBJ2-1, with 8 bases that match TRBD2. The sample taken for sequencing was PBMCs. This CDR3 is CSVGAGGGPNEQFF. In DNA form, the CDR3 reads TGCAGCGTTGGTGCGGGAGGTGGCCCCAATGAGCAGTTCTTC.